One sample yielded the 10 T cell receptor beta chains listed below, sequenced in a study of spatial heterogeneity in lung cancer. Described time point: sample taken at primary tumor resection. In TCRdb, the 5' RACE reads were re-called with MiXCR into one record per CDR3 protein. Of just under 95,000 distinct CDR3 sequences listed, approximately 12% are singletons. The sequencing here drew on PBMCs, taken at surgery. The receptors stem from a male donor with early-stage non-small cell lung cancer.

This clonotype has more than one count but fewer than ten. This chain joins TRBV6-6 and TRBJ2-5, with 14 bases identical to TRBD2. This CDR3 region has 15 residues. Looked up from germline, CDR1 is MNHNY and CDR2 is SVGAGI (reference sequence). The V and J ends lost 7 bases and 4 bases, in that order; junction bases with no gene match: 5. The CDR3 DNA is TGTGCCAGCAAGACTAGCGGGAGGGCCGGAGAGACCCAGTACTTC. Protein sequence: CASKTSGRAGETQYF.

Many counts were recorded for this clonotype. The rearrangement joins TRBV7-8 to TRBJ2-1; 12 nucleotides match TRBD2. J was trimmed by 6 bases and V by 0 bases; bases with no gene match: 12. Germline V gene data show CDR1 as SGHVS and CDR2 as FQNEAQ. The CDR3 totals 19 residues. CDR3 DNA sequence: TGTGCCAGCAGCTTAGCTCCAGGGGGCAGGACTAGCGGGGCCAATGAGCAGTTCTTC. This translates into CASSLAPGGRTSGANEQFF. Full variable domain (rest looked up from reference TRBV7-8 and TRBJ2-1): GAGVSQSPRYKVAKRGQDVALRCDPISGHVSLFWYQQALGQGPEFLTYFQNEAQLDKSGLPSDRFFAERPEGSVSTLKIQRTQQEDSAVYLCASSLAPGGRTSGANEQFFGPGTRLTVL.

The V call is TRBV27, the J call TRBJ1-1, with a possible D match to TRBD1 (6 bases). The CDR3 is 16 residues long. CDR1 and CDR2 from the germline V gene are MNHEY and SMNVEV (reference sequence). V lost 5 bases and J 2 bases, leaving 18 bases between the germline ends. CDR3 bases: TGTGCCAGCAGTCCCTCTCGAGGACAGCAAAACACTGAAGCTTTCTTT. This encodes CASSPSRGQQNTEAFF.

This clonotype was counted ten times or more. This sequence joins TRBV29-1 and TRBJ2-7; 10 nucleotides line up with TRBD1. The CDR3 is 13 residues long. Germline V gene data show CDR1 as SQVTM and CDR2 as ANQGSEA. V lost 3 bases to trimming and J lost 5 bases; unmatched junction nucleotides: 4. CDR3 nucleotide sequence: TGCAGCGTTGAGGGACAGGGGATTAACGAGCAGTACTTC. Translation gives CSVEGQGINEQYF.

In its sample, this clonotype was seen a few times. V gene TRBV7-2 combines with J gene TRBJ2-3; D may be TRBD1 (5 bases). Germline V CDR1 and CDR2: SGHTA, FQGNSA. The CDR3 sequence is 15 residues long. V shed 5 bases and J shed 0 bases, with 12 bases lying between them. The CDR3 spells CASSGHLRSTDTQYF. In nucleotides, the CDR3 is TGTGCCAGCAGCGGACACCTTCGGAGCACAGATACGCAGTATTTT.

The rearrangement joins TRBV5-1 to TRBJ1-6; a possible D gene is TRBD1 (6 bases). The CDR3 loop spans 15 amino acids. Germline CDR1 reads SGHRS; CDR2 reads YFSETQ. With 0 bases removed from V and 6 bases from J, the gap between germline ends came to 10 bases. Here the CDR3 DNA reads TGCGCCAGCAGCTTGGACAGGGCTAGTAATTCACCCCTCCACTTT. Its translation: CASSLDRASNSPLHF. Looking up the rest from reference TRBV5-1 and TRBJ1-6 gives the full variable domain: KAGVTQTPRYLIKTRGQQVTLSCSPISGHRSVSWYQQTPGQGLQFLFEYFSETQRNKGNFPGRFSGRQFSNSRSEMNVSTLELGDSALYLCASSLDRASNSPLHFGNGTRLTVT.

This clonotype was seen a handful of times. The chain has TRBV11-3 and TRBJ2-3; TRBD2 aligns across 9 bases. This CDR3 contains 14 residues. Germline assignment: CDR1 SGHNT and CDR2 YENEEA. J was trimmed by 4 bases and V by 5 bases; bases with no gene match: 4. CDR3 region: CASSPGLAADTQYF. The DNA of the CDR3 is TGTGCCAGCAGCCCGGGACTAGCCGCAGATACGCAGTATTTT.

Only a few counts were recorded for this clonotype. The rearrangement links TRBV2 to TRBJ2-5; D uncertain. The CDR3 has 12 amino acids. The germline V gene has CDR1 SNHLY and CDR2 FYNNEI. V was pared by 5 bases and J by 4 bases, with 8 bases between. CDR3 nucleotide sequence: TGTGCCAGCAGTCTGGGTTCAGAGACCCAGTACTTC. Its protein is CASSLGSETQYF.

In its sample, this clonotype was seen many times. The gene calls are TRBV29-1 and TRBJ2-3; TRBD2 might be the D (6 bases). CDR1 is SQVTM, CDR2 ANQGSEA, per germline. The CDR3 consists of 14 residues. The ends were cut back, 4 bases at V and 1 base at J, with 12 bases in the middle. The CDR3 nucleotides read TGCAGCGTTGGATCTAGCGTAGGCACAGATACGCAGTATTTT. This encodes CSVGSSVGTDTQYF.

This chain uses TRBV7-2 with TRBJ1-1; possibly TRBD1 for D (5 bases). V was cut by 4 bases and J by 0 bases, with 12 bases left in between. In germline, CDR1 is SGHTA, CDR2 FQGNSA. The CDR3 has 15 amino acids. The CDR3 sequence is CASSSMGPMNTEAFF. Here the CDR3 DNA reads TGTGCCAGCAGCTCCATGGGGCCGATGAACACTGAAGCTTTCTTT.